The 3 T cell receptor beta chains given below trace back to one sample, sequenced in a study of blood T cell repertoires in COVID-19. Clones were read by immunoSEQ multiplex PCR, and TCRdb kept only the in-frame ones, dropping some. The sample contains about 480,000 clones, roughly 91% of which appear only once. The sequencing input was peripheral blood. Every receptor here comes from a woman in her forties or fifties with COVID-19, enrolled during active disease.

This rearrangement joins TRBV19 to TRBJ1-5; D gene unclear. In germline, CDR1 is LNHDA, CDR2 SQIVND (reference sequence). Trimming took 3 bases from V and 2 from J, leaving 11 bases between them. This CDR3 contains 15 residues. The CDR3 sequence is CASSILAGGNQPQHF. Written as DNA, the CDR3 is TGTGCCAGTAGTATTCTGGCGGGAGGCAATCAGCCCCAGCATTTT.

This clone has a handful of counts. This sequence joins TRBV6-1 and TRBJ1-2; 10 bases are a match to TRBD1. Germline CDR1 reads MNHNS; CDR2 reads SASEGT. The CDR3 covers 17 residues. V lost 0 bases and J lost 5; bases outside the gene matches: 9. The CDR3 DNA reads as TGTGCCAGCAGTGAAGCTGCCGGGACAGGGGAGGTATATGGCTACACCTTC. Translation gives CASSEAAGTGEVYGYTF.

On this clone: Other DNA sequences in this specimen translate into the identical CDR3. The rearrangement joins TRBV6-5 to TRBJ2-5; 8 bases agree with TRBD2. Trimming cost V 1 base and J 2 bases; bases outside gene matches: 3. Germline lookup yields CDR1 MNHEY and CDR2 SVGAGI. The CDR3 is 15 amino acids. Written as DNA, the CDR3 is TGTGCCAGCAGTTACTTAACGGGAGGGCAAGAGACCCAGTACTTC. Translation: CASSYLTGGQETQYF.